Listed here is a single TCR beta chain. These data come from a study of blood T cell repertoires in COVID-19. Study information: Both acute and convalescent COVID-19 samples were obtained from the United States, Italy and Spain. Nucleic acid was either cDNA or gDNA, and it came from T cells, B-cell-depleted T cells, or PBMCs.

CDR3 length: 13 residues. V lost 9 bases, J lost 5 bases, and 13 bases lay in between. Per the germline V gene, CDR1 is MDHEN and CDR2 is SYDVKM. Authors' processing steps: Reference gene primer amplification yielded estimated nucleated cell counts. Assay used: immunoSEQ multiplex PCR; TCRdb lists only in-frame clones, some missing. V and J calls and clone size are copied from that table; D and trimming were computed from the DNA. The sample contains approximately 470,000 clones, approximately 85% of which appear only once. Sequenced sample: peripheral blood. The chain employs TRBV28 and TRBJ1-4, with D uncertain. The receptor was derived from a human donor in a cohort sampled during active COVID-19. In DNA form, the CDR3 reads TGTGCCAGTTACAGTCGTGGGAATGAAAAACTGTTTTTT. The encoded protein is CASYSRGNEKLFF.